Listed here are 29 T cell receptor beta chains from one sample, sequenced in a study of PD-L1 blockade in urothelial cancer. Time point in this sample: peripheral blood 6 weeks after treatment start. Clones were read by immunoSEQ multiplex PCR, and TCRdb kept only the in-frame ones, dropping some. The sample shows more than 60,000 clones, 85% to 90% of them seen only once. The starting material was PBMCs, obtained around atezolizumab (anti-PD-L1) treatment. The receptor set was obtained from a man in his fifties or sixties with urothelial cancer.

The chain uses TRBV19 and TRBJ1-5; possibly TRBD1 for D (5 bases). The CDR3 totals 14 residues. Trimming took 5 bases from V and 0 from J, leaving 8 bases between them. Germline V CDR1 and CDR2: LNHDA, SQIVND (reference sequence). The CDR3 here is CASSQQVSNQPQHF. The CDR3 coding sequence is TGTGCCAGTAGTCAACAGGTTAGCAATCAGCCCCAGCATTTT.

The gene calls are TRBV5-4 and TRBJ1-2, with 9 bases lining up with TRBD1. The germline gives CDR1 SGHNT, CDR2 YYREEE (reference sequence). This CDR3 spans 16 amino acids. V was clipped by 3 bases and J by 2 bases; unmatched bases: 8. This chain's CDR3 is CASSSYRDRANYGYTF. The CDR3 coding sequence is TGTGCCAGCAGCTCCTACCGGGACAGGGCGAACTATGGCTACACCTTC.

This clone was found a few times. This rearrangement joins TRBV5-6 to TRBJ2-3; 9 nucleotides line up with TRBD1. CDR1 is SGHDT and CDR2 is YYEEEE in the germline V gene. Trimming removed 2 bases from V and 2 bases from J; junction bases left unmatched: 6. The CDR3 totals 16 residues. CDR3 DNA sequence: TGTGCCAGCAGCTTAGGGACAGGGCTATCCACAGATACGCAGTATTTT. This gives the protein CASSLGTGLSTDTQYF.

The chain joins TRBV2 to TRBJ1-6; 9 nucleotides match TRBD1. The CDR3 covers 15 residues. The V segment lost 10 bases and the J segment 10 bases; nucleotides outside the gene matches: 14. Germline-derived CDR1 and CDR2 are SNHLY and FYNNEI. The CDR3 region is CATLSDRGSFSPLHF. In DNA, the CDR3 is TGTGCCACACTTTCGGACAGGGGAAGTTTCTCACCCCTCCACTTT.

The rearrangement uses TRBV4-3 and TRBJ2-7; 7 bases align to TRBD2. CDR3 length equals 16 residues. Germline lookup yields CDR1 LGHNA and CDR2 YSLEER. The trim removed 3 bases at V and 2 bases at J, leaving 10 bases unmatched. CDR3 nucleotides: TGCGCCAGCAGCCACTTAATGGCGGGAGCCACCTACGAGCAGTACTTC. It codes for CASSHLMAGATYEQYF.

The gene calls are TRBV7-9 and TRBJ2-3; no definite D call. The V gene lost 0 bases and the J gene lost 0 bases, with 7 bases spanning the gap. The CDR3 spans 15 residues. Per germline, CDR1 SEHNR and CDR2 FQNEAQ (reference sequence). In DNA form, the CDR3 reads TGTGCCAGCAGCTTAGCTAGCTCTAGCACAGATACGCAGTATTTT. This sequence encodes CASSLASSSTDTQYF.

This clone was detected once. DNA for the CDR3: TGTGCCAGCAGCGGTACGGACAGGGGGCGCGAGAATGAGCAGTTCTTC. Protein product: CASSGTDRGRENEQFF. V and J are TRBV2 and TRBJ2-1; 11 nucleotides match TRBD1. Per germline, CDR1 SNHLY and CDR2 FYNNEI. V shed 6 bases and J 7 bases; nucleotides not matched to a gene: 11. CDR3 length: 16 amino acids.

V gene TRBV7-9 combines with J gene TRBJ1-2; D uncertain. Per germline, CDR1 SEHNR and CDR2 FQNEAQ (reference sequence). Trimming took off 7 bases at V and 4 bases at J, with 22 bases between the two ends. The CDR3 spans 16 residues. CDR3 coding DNA: TGTGCCAGCACCCCGAGCGGGGAGTTCTCGTCCTATGGCTACACCTTC. Encoded protein: CASTPSGEFSSYGYTF.

V is TRBV5-1 and J is TRBJ1-1; tentative D call: TRBD1 (6 bases). The CDR3 totals 15 residues. V was cut by 7 bases and J by 0 bases, with 16 bases left in between. The V gene's germline CDR1 is SGHRS and CDR2 YFSETQ. The CDR3 sequence is CASSTGLIMNTEAFF. CDR3 coding DNA: TGCGCCAGCTCTACAGGGCTTATCATGAACACTGAAGCTTTCTTT.

The gene calls are TRBV5-1 and TRBJ2-5; TRBD2 matches 9 bases. This CDR3 has 17 residues. With 0 bases clipped from V and 4 bases from J, the junction kept 10 bases outside the gene matches. CDR1 and CDR2 (germline): SGHRS, YFSETQ. CDR3 residues: CASSLESGGGARETQYF. In DNA form, the CDR3 reads TGCGCCAGCAGCTTGGAATCCGGCGGGGGGGCCAGAGAGACCCAGTACTTC.

This clone was counted once. The chain links TRBV4-3 to TRBJ2-6; perhaps TRBD1 as D (5 bases). CDR1 and CDR2 (germline): LGHNA, YSLEER. V was shortened by 0 bases and J by 0 bases, with 15 bases between the two germline ends. The CDR3 extends over 19 amino acids. The CDR3, as DNA: TGCGCCAGCAGCCAAGATCTGGGGCAGGCGGTCTCTGGGGCCAACGTCCTGACTTTC. Translation gives CASSQDLGQAVSGANVLTF.

The genes are TRBV19 and TRBJ1-1; D may be TRBD1 (5 bases). The V gene's germline CDR1 is LNHDA and CDR2 SQIVND (reference sequence). This CDR3 region has 17 residues. V lost 5 bases and J lost 3, with 22 bases in between. The DNA for the CDR3 is TGTGCCAGTAGTCCACTACTTAGGGGACGGGAGTACACTGAAGCTTTCTTT. This sequence encodes CASSPLLRGREYTEAFF.

By share, this clone ranks as medium-sized. V usage is TRBV6-1 and J usage is TRBJ1-2, with 7 nucleotides matching TRBD1. The CDR3 runs 14 residues. J lost 4 bases, V lost 7 bases, and 9 bases had no gene match. Germline V gene lookup returns CDR1 MNHNS and CDR2 SASEGT. As DNA, the CDR3 is TGTGCCAGCACCAGACAGGGTGGAATCTATGGCTACACCTTC. It specifies CASTRQGGIYGYTF.

The rearrangement joins TRBV4-3 to TRBJ1-2, with D perhaps TRBD1 (6 bases). Germline V lookup: CDR1 LGHNA, CDR2 YSLEER. Trimming removed 4 bases from V and 8 bases from J, with 32 bases in between. The CDR3 has 19 amino acids. The CDR3 DNA is TGCGCCAGCAGCCGATCCGGAGGTACAGCTCCCCTAACGACAGGAGGCTACACCTTC. Its protein is CASSRSGGTAPLTTGGYTF.

V and J are TRBV27 and TRBJ2-7, with D unclear. The V gene's germline CDR1 is MNHEY and CDR2 SMNVEV (reference sequence). Trimming took 5 bases from V and 0 from J, leaving 8 bases between them. This CDR3 has 13 amino acids. The CDR3 reads CASSPPSSYEQYF. CDR3 DNA: TGTGCCAGCAGTCCCCCGAGCTCCTACGAGCAGTACTTC.

This sequence joins TRBV29-1 and TRBJ2-3, with a weak D call TRBD2 (5 bases). The CDR3 is 15 amino acids. The V and J ends lost 5 bases and 2 bases respectively, with 17 bases between them. Germline V lookup: CDR1 SQVTM, CDR2 ANQGSEA. This CDR3 is CSVRYSEESTDTQYF. The DNA for the CDR3 is TGCAGCGTTAGATATAGCGAGGAATCCACAGATACGCAGTATTTT.

This chain connects TRBV27 to TRBJ2-7; 14 positions agree with TRBD2. CDR1 and CDR2 (germline): MNHEY, SMNVEV (reference sequence). This CDR3 region has 17 residues. The V and J ends lost 7 bases and 5 bases, in that order; junction bases with no gene match: 13. The DNA of the CDR3 is TGTGCCAGCAACCCCGGGACTAGCGGGAGAGTGTGGGACGAGCAGTACTTC. It is translated as CASNPGTSGRVWDEQYF.

The chain has TRBV7-4 and TRBJ1-5; D gene uncertain. Germline CDR1 SGHVT, CDR2 SQSDAQ. CDR3 length: 17 residues. With 3 bases removed from V and 2 bases from J, the gap between germline ends came to 17 bases. This chain's CDR3 is CASSLRRREQGNQPQHF. DNA for the CDR3: TGTGCCAGCAGCTTGCGCCGGCGCGAGCAGGGCAATCAGCCCCAGCATTTT.

This chain uses TRBV11-3 with TRBJ2-5, with 9 bases lining up with TRBD1. The CDR3 contains 14 residues. Germline V gene sequence: CDR1 SGHNT, CDR2 YENEEA. V trimming: 0 bases; J trimming: 7 bases; junction bases outside the gene matches: 3. CDR3 protein: CASSLEGQGRTQYF. The CDR3 region has the DNA TGTGCCAGCAGCTTAGAGGGACAGGGTAGGACCCAGTACTTC.

In its sample, this clone was seen a few times. The genes are TRBV2 and TRBJ1-2; a possible D gene is TRBD1 (6 bases). The CDR3 sequence is 14 residues long. Germline loops: CDR1 SNHLY, CDR2 FYNNEI. The ends were cut back, 6 bases at V and 4 bases at J, with 15 bases in the middle. The CDR3 DNA reads as TGTGCCAGCAGCCAGGAGGGGGGGATCTATGGCTACACCTTC. It encodes CASSQEGGIYGYTF.

This chain joins TRBV6-1 and TRBJ1-5; D possibly corresponds to TRBD1 (5 bases). This CDR3 region has 15 residues. V was trimmed by 6 bases and J by 1 base, leaving 13 bases between them. Germline V lookup: CDR1 MNHNS, CDR2 SASEGT. The CDR3: CASSIREGSNQPQHF. CDR3 nucleotide sequence: TGTGCCAGCAGCATCAGGGAGGGCAGCAATCAGCCCCAGCATTTT.

The chain combines TRBV2 with TRBJ1-4; D possibly corresponds to TRBD1 (5 bases). CDR3 length: 14 amino acids. The germline V and J ends were trimmed by 6 bases and 8 bases, with 16 bases remaining between them. Germline CDR1 is SNHLY and CDR2 is FYNNEI. The CDR3 spells CASSPTTRAEKLFF. CDR3 DNA: TGTGCCAGCAGCCCGACAACCAGGGCCGAAAAACTGTTTTTT.

In this sample, this clone turned up a few times. The rearrangement joins TRBV10-1 to TRBJ1-1; D is undetermined. Germline CDR1 WNHNN, CDR2 SYGVQD (reference sequence). The CDR3 totals 13 residues. V lost 5 bases and J 1 base, leaving 8 bases between the germline ends. The CDR3 spells CASSFGGNTEAFF. The CDR3 region has the DNA TGCGCCAGCAGTTTTGGAGGGAACACTGAAGCTTTCTTT.

The genes are TRBV2 and TRBJ1-5; unclear D gene. The CDR3 covers 15 residues. V dropped 8 bases and J dropped 6 bases, with 20 bases sitting between them. Germline CDR1 and CDR2: SNHLY and FYNNEI. The CDR3 reads CASRVAAVIAQPQHF. CDR3 bases: TGTGCCAGCCGAGTTGCCGCCGTTATTGCTCAGCCCCAGCATTTT.

The rearrangement uses TRBV28 and TRBJ2-1; 12 bases agree with TRBD2. The CDR3 contains 16 residues. The V segment lost 5 bases and the J segment 2 bases; nucleotides outside the gene matches: 4. CDR1 is MDHEN and CDR2 is SYDVKM in the germline V gene. CDR3 nucleotides: TGTGCCAGCAGTGCCCCTAGCGGGAGGGCCTACAATGAGCAGTTCTTC. It specifies CASSAPSGRAYNEQFF.

The V call is TRBV5-4, the J call TRBJ1-4, with unresolved D. There are 13 residues in the CDR3. Germline V gives CDR1 SGHNT, CDR2 YYREEE (reference sequence). Trimming took 2 bases from V and 5 from J, leaving 7 bases between them. DNA for the CDR3: TGTGCCAGCAGCTTAGAGTTCAATGAAAAACTGTTTTTT. It encodes CASSLEFNEKLFF.

V is TRBV19 and J is TRBJ1-2, with 8 bases identical to TRBD1. The V and J ends lost 4 bases and 4 bases, in that order; junction bases with no gene match: 8. The germline V gene encodes CDR1 LNHDA and CDR2 SQIVND (reference sequence). CDR3 length: 15 residues. CDR3 DNA: TGTGCCAGTAGTACCTCCGACAGGGGAATCTATGGCTACACCTTC. Protein product: CASSTSDRGIYGYTF.

The V call is TRBV7-2, the J call TRBJ2-3; 13 bases line up with TRBD2. V lost 4 bases and J lost 2; bases outside the gene matches: 6. Germline V gene lookup returns CDR1 SGHTA and CDR2 FQGNSA. CDR3 size: 17 residues. CDR3 region: CASSSLAGGPYTDTQYF. DNA of the CDR3: TGTGCCAGCAGCTCACTAGCGGGAGGGCCGTACACAGATACGCAGTATTTT.

This clone has only one observation. The rearrangement links TRBV5-4 to TRBJ2-7, with 7 bases fitting TRBD1. From germline, CDR1 is SGHNT and CDR2 YYREEE (reference sequence). V shed 5 bases and J 5 bases; nucleotides not matched to a gene: 10. The CDR3 has 14 amino acids. The CDR3 DNA reads as TGTGCCAGCAGTCGACAGGGTGGAGTGGACGAGCAGTACTTC. Translated, it gives CASSRQGGVDEQYF. Variable domain in full (rest from reference TRBV5-4 and TRBJ2-7): ETGVTQSPTHLIKTRGQQVTLRCSSQSGHNTVSWYQQALGQGPQFIFQYYREEENGRGNFPPRFSGLQFPNYSSELNVNALELDDSALYLCASSRQGGVDEQYFGPGTRLTVT.